A single sample gave rise to the 26 T cell receptor beta chains below, sequenced in a study of blood T cells in healthy people across ages. The second PCR ran roughly 6 to 11 cycles with a sample-barcoded 5' primer and J-beta primers. TCRdb used MiXCR to reprocess the 5' RACE reads, holding one entry per CDR3 protein. Of about 290,000 distinct CDR3 sequences in the sample, 25% to 30% were seen once. Sequencing input: blood. The receptors originated from a woman between 65 and 79 years old in good health.

This clonotype appeared a few times. J is TRBJ2-3 and V is TRBV4-1, with 8 positions matching TRBD2. Germline V lookup: CDR1 MGHRA, CDR2 YSYEKL. V shed 1 base and J 0 bases; nucleotides not matched to a gene: 18. The CDR3 length is 21 residues. The DNA for the CDR3 is TGCGCCAGCAGCCAAGGAGGAGGTTTAAGCGGGAGTGTCTCTAGCACAGATACGCAGTATTTT. Translated: CASSQGGGLSGSVSSTDTQYF.

This clonotype was counted ten times or more. V usage is TRBV7-9 and J usage is TRBJ2-5; tentatively, D is TRBD2 (6 bases). The germline V gene has CDR1 SEHNR and CDR2 FQNEAQ (reference sequence). The CDR3 extends over 15 amino acids. Trimming removed 8 bases from V and 7 bases from J, with 23 bases in between. This CDR3 reads CASARDSKGSGTQYF. DNA of the CDR3: TGTGCCAGCGCGCGGGACTCTAAGGGGTCGGGGACCCAGTACTTC.

This sequence joins TRBV6-1 and TRBJ2-3; TRBD2 agrees at 7 bases. The ends lost 10 bases at V and 2 bases at J; junction bases unmatched: 12. CDR1 MNHNS and CDR2 SASEGT come from the germline V gene. CDR3 length: 15 residues. The CDR3 DNA sequence: TGTGCCACCAGGGTCGGCGGGAGTACCACAGATACGCAGTATTTT. Residues: CATRVGGSTTDTQYF.

The V gene is TRBV11-2, the J gene TRBJ2-7; unclear D gene. With 2 bases removed from V and 4 bases from J, the gap between germline ends came to 6 bases. The CDR3 totals 12 residues. The germline gives CDR1 SGHAT, CDR2 FQNNGV. Here the CDR3 DNA reads TGTGCCAGCAGCTTAATTGTATACGAGCAGTACTTC. As protein: CASSLIVYEQYF. The full variable domain, its missing parts supplied by reference TRBV11-2 and TRBJ2-7, is EAGVAQSPRYKIIEKRQSVAFWCNPISGHATLYWYQQILGQGPKLLIQFQNNGVVDDSQLPKDRFSAERLKGVDSTLKIQPAKLEDSAVYLCASSLIVYEQYFGPGTRLTVT.

This clonotype was observed at least ten times. Mismatch with germline at one junction end may stem from a read error. The chain recombines TRBV7-2 with TRBJ1-2; possible D gene TRBD1, 6 bases. Germline V gene sequence: CDR1 SGHTA, CDR2 FQGNSA. The CDR3 spans 13 residues. Here the CDR3 reads CASRSSGTKDVDF. CDR3 DNA sequence: TGTGCCAGCAGGTCCTCCGGGACAAAAGACGTGGACTTC.

This clonotype was found a few times. This chain joins TRBV7-9 and TRBJ2-5; 10 nucleotides match TRBD2. The CDR3 runs 16 residues. CDR1 is SEHNR and CDR2 is FQNEAQ in the germline V gene (reference sequence). Trimming took 4 bases from V and 4 from J; bases not matched to a gene: 9. The CDR3 reads CASSWGLAGVAETQYF. DNA of the CDR3: TGTGCCAGCAGCTGGGGCCTAGCGGGAGTGGCAGAGACCCAGTACTTC.

This clonotype was counted a few times. This chain connects TRBV5-4 to TRBJ2-1; 10 bases fit TRBD2. Germline V gene sequence: CDR1 SGHNT, CDR2 YYREEE (reference sequence). The trim removed 6 bases at V and 8 bases at J, leaving 14 bases unmatched. This CDR3 region has 16 residues. CDR3: CASKSQAGGRLDEQFF. The CDR3 DNA sequence: TGTGCCAGCAAGAGTCAAGCGGGAGGGCGGCTCGATGAGCAGTTCTTC.

The J gene is TRBJ2-1, the V gene TRBV7-3; 9 bases are shared with TRBD2. CDR1 and CDR2 from the germline V gene are SGHTA and FQGTGA. V lost 2 bases and J lost 9; bases outside the gene matches: 8. The CDR3 length is 15 residues. CDR3 sequence: CASSLDSGLATEQFF. The DNA of the CDR3 is TGTGCCAGCAGCTTAGACTCGGGACTAGCCACTGAGCAGTTCTTC.

There are a few counts of this clonotype. The V gene is TRBV20-1, the J gene TRBJ2-3; the match to TRBD2 covers 7 bases. Trimming at V came to 6 bases and at J to 3 bases, leaving 9 bases not matched to a gene. The CDR3 has 14 residues. Germline V CDR1 and CDR2: DFQATT, SNEGSKA (reference sequence). The CDR3 here is CSAPRGYLTDTQYF. CDR3 DNA sequence: TGCAGTGCACCGCGGGGGTATTTGACAGATACGCAGTATTTT.

The chain employs TRBV27 and TRBJ2-5; 11 bases align to TRBD2. CDR3 length: 14 amino acids. The germline CDR1 and CDR2 sequences are MNHEY and SMNVEV (reference sequence). V trimming: 8 bases; J trimming: 1 base; junction bases outside the gene matches: 3. CDR3 loop: CASASGGSQETQYF. The CDR3, as DNA: TGTGCCAGCGCTAGCGGGGGGTCCCAAGAGACCCAGTACTTC.

This clonotype occurred a few times. This chain uses TRBV20-1 with TRBJ1-1; the D gene is possibly TRBD1 (5 bases). V lost 7 bases and J 0 bases, leaving 12 bases between the germline ends. CDR1 DFQATT and CDR2 SNEGSKA come from the germline V gene (reference sequence). This CDR3 contains 13 residues. The CDR3 DNA reads as TGCAGTGTTGGGGGATTCATGAACACTGAAGCTTTCTTT. Amino acids: CSVGGFMNTEAFF.

This chain joins TRBV5-1 and TRBJ2-5; 8 bases align to TRBD1. Germline V CDR1 and CDR2: SGHRS, YFSETQ. This CDR3 is built from 14 residues. The V and J ends lost 0 bases and 5 bases, in that order; junction bases with no gene match: 3. The CDR3 bases are TGCGCCAGCAGCTTGGCACAGGGGGTGGAGACCCAGTACTTC. Protein product: CASSLAQGVETQYF.

The rearrangement links TRBV20-1 to TRBJ2-7, with TRBD2 identical over 12 bases. Germline V gene data show CDR1 as DFQATT and CDR2 as SNEGSKA (reference sequence). V lost 3 bases to trimming and J lost 6 bases; unmatched junction nucleotides: 6. The CDR3 contains 14 residues. The CDR3 reads CSARDGLAGIEQYF. The DNA for the CDR3 is TGCAGTGCTAGGGACGGACTAGCGGGGATCGAGCAGTACTTC.

The chain recombines TRBV7-2 with TRBJ2-3; D is perhaps TRBD1 or TRBD2 (5 bases each). V lost 6 bases and J lost 1, with 17 bases in between. CDR1 SGHTA and CDR2 FQGNSA come from the germline V gene. The CDR3 has 16 amino acids. CDR3 in amino acids: CASRPTGTQGTDTQYF. CDR3 DNA sequence: TGTGCCAGCAGACCGACCGGGACCCAGGGCACAGATACGCAGTATTTT.

Only one count was recorded for this clonotype. This rearrangement joins TRBV20-1 to TRBJ2-1; 8 positions agree with TRBD1. The CDR3 spans 15 residues. Germline assignment: CDR1 DFQATT and CDR2 SNEGSKA (reference sequence). Losses at the gene ends were 5 bases for V and 5 bases for J; bases not matched to a gene: 11. The CDR3 nucleotides are TGCAGTGCTTGGACCGGACAGGGAAGGGACAATGAGCAGTTCTTC. It codes for CSAWTGQGRDNEQFF.

With regard to this clonotype: Sequence at one end of the junction differs from germline and may be a read error. V is TRBV19 and J is TRBJ2-1; D may be TRBD2 (5 bases). The CDR3 covers 16 residues. Germline assignment: CDR1 LNHDA and CDR2 SQIVND (reference sequence). This chain's CDR3 is CDSSIASRLVGNEQFF. The CDR3 DNA follows: TGTGACAGTAGTATAGCGTCTCGGCTAGTCGGCAATGAGCAGTTCTTC. The whole variable domain, remainder taken from reference TRBV19 and TRBJ2-1, is DGGITQSPKYLFRKEGQNVTLSCEQNLNHDAMYWYRQDPGQGLRLIYYSQIVNDFQKGDIAEGYSVSREKKESFPLTVTSAQKNPTAFYLCDSSIASRLVGNEQFFGPGTRLTVL.

V and J are TRBV4-2 and TRBJ2-5, with D perhaps matching TRBD1 (6 bases). V was pared by 0 bases and J by 4 bases, with 9 bases between. This CDR3 spans 14 amino acids. Germline CDR1 is LGHNA and CDR2 is YNFKEQ. The CDR3 here is CASSQDGQRETQYF. The CDR3 bases are TGTGCCAGCAGCCAAGACGGACAGAGAGAGACCCAGTACTTC.

This chain connects TRBV2 to TRBJ2-5; no reliable D call. Germline V lookup: CDR1 SNHLY, CDR2 FYNNEI. The CDR3 loop spans 14 amino acids. The V end was cut by 6 bases, the J end by 4 bases, with 15 bases between. In nucleotides, the CDR3 is TGTGCCAGCAGCGTCGGGCCCCCCGGAGAGACCCAGTACTTC. This codes for CASSVGPPGETQYF.

For this clonotype: One end of the junction varies from germline; a read error may be responsible. The V and J genes are TRBV4-1 and TRBJ2-2; TRBD2 is a possible D gene (5 bases). This CDR3 region has 15 residues. Germline lookup yields CDR1 MGHRA and CDR2 YSYEKL. CDR3 bases: TGCGCCAGCAGCCAAGACCGTGGGAACACCGGGGAGCGGTTTTTT. This encodes CASSQDRGNTGERFF.

J is TRBJ2-6 and V is TRBV29-1; D unresolved. This CDR3 is 14 amino acids long. Germline V lookup: CDR1 SQVTM, CDR2 ANQGSEA. Trimming took off 7 bases at V and 0 bases at J, with 10 bases between the two ends. The CDR3 loop reads CSAIPSSGANVLTF. The CDR3 nucleotides read TGCAGCGCGATACCGAGCTCTGGGGCCAACGTCCTGACTTTC.

Regarding this clonotype: It is likely a read error, because the conserved phenylalanine at the end of the CDR3 is missing. The chain combines TRBV3-1 with TRBJ2-3, with 11 bases lining up with TRBD2. The ends lost 4 bases at V and 2 bases at J; junction bases unmatched: 2. The germline V gene has CDR1 LGHDT and CDR2 YNNKEL (reference sequence). The CDR3 contains 15 residues. CDR3 residues: CASSLGLAATDTQYL. CDR3 nucleotides: TGTGCCAGCAGCCTGGGACTAGCGGCCACAGATACGCAGTATTTG.

This clonotype turned up a few times. The rearrangement links TRBV28 to TRBJ2-1, with a tentative D call TRBD2 (6 bases). The germline CDR1 and CDR2 sequences are MDHEN and SYDVKM. This CDR3 has 14 residues. V was cut by 6 bases and J by 0 bases, with 9 bases left in between. The CDR3, as DNA: TGTGCCAGCAGCAGGGACTTCTCCTACAATGAGCAGTTCTTC. This codes for CASSRDFSYNEQFF.

This clonotype came up a few times. The V gene is TRBV20-1, the J gene TRBJ1-1; D remains ambiguous. Trimming left V 6 bases short and J 0 bases short, with 17 bases between. This CDR3 spans 15 amino acids. Germline CDR1 reads DFQATT; CDR2 reads SNEGSKA (reference sequence). In nucleotides, the CDR3 is TGCAGTGCGACGCCGGGTCGGAAGATGAACACTGAAGCTTTCTTT. It codes for CSATPGRKMNTEAFF.

This clonotype was counted ten times or more. The CDR3 spells CASSPGPRTGELFF. The DNA for the CDR3 is TGCGCCAGCAGCCCGGGCCCCCGGACCGGGGAGCTGTTTTTT. The rearrangement links TRBV5-1 to TRBJ2-2; D gene unclear. V was clipped by 4 bases and J by 5 bases, with 12 bases between them. This CDR3 has 14 residues. Per germline, CDR1 SGHRS and CDR2 YFSETQ. The full variable domain, with the rest looked up from reference TRBV5-1 and TRBJ2-2, is KAGVTQTPRYLIKTRGQQVTLSCSPISGHRSVSWYQQTPGQGLQFLFEYFSETQRNKGNFPGRFSGRQFSNSRSEMNVSTLELGDSALYLCASSPGPRTGELFFGEGSRLTVL.

This chain joins TRBV6-4 and TRBJ2-1; D unclear. Trimming pared 6 bases from V and 3 bases from J, leaving 6 bases between. CDR3 length equals 12 residues. Germline V gene data show CDR1 as MRHNA and CDR2 as SNTAGT. The CDR3 is CASSGFYNEQFF. CDR3 in DNA: TGTGCCAGCAGCGGATTCTACAATGAGCAGTTCTTC.

This sequence joins TRBV27 and TRBJ1-1, with a weak D call TRBD1 (6 bases). Germline lookup yields CDR1 MNHEY and CDR2 SMNVEV (reference sequence). This CDR3 is built from 13 residues. V lost 7 bases, J lost 1 base, and 10 bases lay in between. CDR3 DNA sequence: TGTGCCAGCATGGGGACAAGGAACACTGAAGCTTTCTTT. Protein product: CASMGTRNTEAFF.